This T cell receptor delta chain was identified during a study of gamma-delta T cells after stem cell transplantation. TCRdb re-called clones from the RT-PCR reads using CATT. The sample contains roughly 2,800 delta-chain clones, approximately 3% of which appear only once. This clone showed up just a few times. TCRdb's entry gives the protein of a much larger clone, which mismatches this DNA's translation at residue 14, likely from a read error; the protein reported here is translated from the DNA. Germline V lookup: CDR1 GEAIGNYY, CDR2 EKD. CDR3 length equals 19 residues. With 1 base clipped from V and 4 bases from J, the junction kept 18 bases outside the gene matches.

This sequence originates from a human donor. It is not recorded whose cells these are; they may come from a transplant donor. Material for sequencing was gamma-delta T cells. This chain joins TRDV2 and TRDJ1; 9 bases line up with TRDD3. The CDR3 DNA follows: TGTGCCTGTGACACAGTTGAGACTGAACGGGGGATACCACGCGATAAACTCATCTTT. Amino acid sequence: CACDTVETERGIPRDKLIF.